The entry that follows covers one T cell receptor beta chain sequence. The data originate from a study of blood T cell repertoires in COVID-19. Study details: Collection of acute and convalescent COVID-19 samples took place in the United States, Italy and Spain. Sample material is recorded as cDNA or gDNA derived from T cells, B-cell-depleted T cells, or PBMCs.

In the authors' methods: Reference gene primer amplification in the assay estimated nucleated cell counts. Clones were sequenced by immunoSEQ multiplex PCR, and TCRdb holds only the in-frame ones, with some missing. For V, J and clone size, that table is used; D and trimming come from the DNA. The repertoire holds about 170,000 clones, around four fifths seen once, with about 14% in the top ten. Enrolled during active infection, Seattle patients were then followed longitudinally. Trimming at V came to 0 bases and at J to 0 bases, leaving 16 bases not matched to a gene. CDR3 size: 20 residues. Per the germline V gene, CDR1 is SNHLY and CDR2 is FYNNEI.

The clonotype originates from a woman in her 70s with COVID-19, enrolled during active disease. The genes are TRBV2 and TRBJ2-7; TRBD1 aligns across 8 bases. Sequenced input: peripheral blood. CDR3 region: CASSEARMLPGGLTSYEQYF. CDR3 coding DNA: TGTGCCAGCAGTGAAGCCCGAATGCTCCCAGGGGGCCTAACCTCCTACGAGCAGTACTTC.